The next 30 T cell receptor beta chains were all read from a single sample in a study of sequential checkpoint blockade in melanoma. Documented treatment: randomized to nivolumab then ipilimumab (arm A) or the reverse (arm B). TCRdb's table, derived via immunoSEQ multiplex PCR, lists solely in-frame clones and lacks some. The data contain 850 to 1,200 clones, around 30% of them singletons. The source material was tumor tissue (inferred from file names), sampled from a patient given nivolumab and ipilimumab in sequence. The receptors derive from a human donor with melanoma.

This clone was picked up a small number of times. V gene TRBV7-6 combines with J gene TRBJ2-2; 10 nucleotides line up with TRBD2. With V trimmed by 3 bases and J by 7 bases, 5 bases remained unmatched. Germline V lookup: CDR1 SGHVS, CDR2 FNYEAQ. This CDR3 has 15 residues. In nucleotides, the CDR3 is TGTGCCAGCAGCTTGGCGCAGCGGGGGGGCGGGGAGCTGTTTTTT. This translates into CASSLAQRGGGELFF.

The chain combines TRBV11-3 with TRBJ2-7; TRBD1 matches 7 bases. There are 15 residues in the CDR3. J lost 6 bases, V lost 4 bases, and 12 bases had no gene match. Germline V gene lookup returns CDR1 SGHNT and CDR2 YENEEA. The chain's CDR3 is CASSWGTEPAREQYF. CDR3 nucleotide sequence: TGTGCCAGCAGCTGGGGGACAGAGCCCGCCCGCGAGCAGTACTTC.

This clone qualifies as medium-sized. The chain has TRBV4-1 and TRBJ1-4; D perhaps matches TRBD1 (6 bases). CDR3 length: 16 residues. Per the germline V gene, CDR1 is MGHRA and CDR2 is YSYEKL. V was pared by 4 bases and J by 7 bases, with 19 bases between. In DNA form, the CDR3 reads TGCGCCAGCAGCCCCGCCGGTCAGGGGAATGTTGAAAAACTGTTTTTT. It translates to CASSPAGQGNVEKLFF.

This clone turned up a few times. The chain uses TRBV6-8 and TRBJ1-4; tentatively, D is TRBD1 (5 bases). V was cut by 6 bases and J by 12 bases, with 20 bases left in between. This CDR3 region has 14 residues. Germline V gene lookup returns CDR1 MNHGY and CDR2 SAAAGT. The CDR3 reads CASSPRQGGVELFF. As DNA, the CDR3 is TGTGCCAGCAGCCCCAGGCAGGGAGGAGTAGAACTGTTTTTT.

This clone is classed as medium-sized. The rearrangement links TRBV11-3 to TRBJ2-3; 8 bases are shared with TRBD2. The CDR3 has 16 residues. The V gene's germline CDR1 is SGHNT and CDR2 YENEEA. V was clipped by 2 bases and J by 5 bases; unmatched bases: 9. CDR3 amino acids: CASSLRAGGPGDTQYF. The CDR3 DNA sequence: TGTGCCAGCAGCTTAAGGGCGGGGGGCCCAGGAGATACGCAGTATTTT.

This clone was detected only a few times. V gene TRBV6-8 combines with J gene TRBJ1-5, with 7 bases that match TRBD1. Germline V gives CDR1 MNHGY, CDR2 SAAAGT. The CDR3 loop spans 15 amino acids. The V gene end was trimmed by 2 bases and the J gene end by 7 bases; junction bases not matched to a gene: 8. For the CDR3, the DNA is TGTGCCAGCAGTTACACGGGACAGTGGGCACAGCCCCAGCATTTT. Residues: CASSYTGQWAQPQHF.

Within the sample, this clone is medium-sized. This chain connects TRBV11-3 to TRBJ2-5, with no clear D. V was clipped by 0 bases and J by 1 base, with 6 bases between them. The CDR3 is 14 amino acids. In germline, CDR1 is SGHNT, CDR2 YENEEA. Written as DNA, the CDR3 is TGTGCCAGCAGCTTAGACAGATCCCAAGAGACCCAGTACTTC. Translating it yields CASSLDRSQETQYF. Filled out from reference TRBV11-3 and TRBJ2-5, the complete variable domain reads EAGVVQSPRYKIIEKKQPVAFWCNPISGHNTLYWYLQNLGQGPELLIRYENEEAVDDSQLPKDRFSAERLKGVDSTLKIQPAELGDSAVYLCASSLDRSQETQYFGPGTRLLVL.

This clone is categorized as medium-sized. This chain links TRBV11-3 with TRBJ2-7; no definite D call. The V gene lost 0 bases and the J gene lost 8 bases, with 14 bases spanning the gap. The CDR3 length is 14 residues. Germline lookup yields CDR1 SGHNT and CDR2 YENEEA. CDR3 nucleotides: TGTGCCAGCAGCTTAGACGGACCGCTAGACAAGCAGTACTTC. The encoded protein is CASSLDGPLDKQYF.

V usage is TRBV25-1 and J usage is TRBJ2-1, with 12 bases aligning to TRBD2. Germline V gene data show CDR1 as MGHDK and CDR2 as SYGVNS. V lost 5 bases and J lost 4; bases outside the gene matches: 3. This CDR3 is built from 15 residues. CDR3 DNA: TGTGCCAGCAGTTCACTAGCGGGAGGTTACAATGAGCAGTTCTTC. Amino acid sequence: CASSSLAGGYNEQFF.

This clone rates as medium-sized (0.01 to 0.1%). V gene TRBV11-3 combines with J gene TRBJ2-2; 8 bases align to TRBD1. Germline lookup yields CDR1 SGHNT and CDR2 YENEEA. CDR3 length equals 16 residues. V lost 1 base, J lost 7 bases, and 8 bases stayed unmatched. CDR3 nucleotide sequence: TGTGCCAGCAGCTTAGGCGGACAGGGTCGGATCGGGGAGCTGTTTTTT. Amino acids: CASSLGGQGRIGELFF.

Relative to its sample, this clone is medium-sized. V is TRBV11-3 and J is TRBJ2-3; D not certain. The CDR3 loop spans 14 amino acids. The V and J ends lost 5 bases and 2 bases respectively, with 11 bases between them. The germline gives CDR1 SGHNT, CDR2 YENEEA. The CDR3 sequence: CASSTAIHTDTQYF. The CDR3 nucleotides read TGTGCCAGCAGCACGGCTATACACACAGATACGCAGTATTTT.

J is TRBJ2-3 and V is TRBV6-8; D gene unclear. The length of the CDR3 is 13 residues. V was cut by 6 bases and J by 2 bases, with 9 bases left in between. CDR1 and CDR2 (germline): MNHGY, SAAAGT. For the CDR3, the DNA is TGTGCCAGCAGGAAAGGGCTCACAGATACGCAGTATTTT. Its translation: CASRKGLTDTQYF.

This chain connects TRBV15 to TRBJ2-1; no clear D. Trimming took 8 bases from V and 9 from J, leaving 23 bases between them. The V gene's germline CDR1 is LNHNV and CDR2 YYDKDF (reference sequence). The CDR3 loop spans 15 amino acids. DNA of the CDR3: TGTGCCACCGGGCCCGGGCGTCAGTCTTCGGGTGAGCAGTTCTTC. This encodes CATGPGRQSSGEQFF.

V and J are TRBV6-8 and TRBJ1-4; the D gene is possibly TRBD1 (5 bases). The V end was cut by 6 bases, the J end by 8 bases, with 16 bases between. CDR1 and CDR2 (germline): MNHGY, SAAAGT. This CDR3 has 14 amino acids. DNA for the CDR3: TGTGCCAGCAGAAACCCCGGGGGGGAGGAAAAACTGTTTTTT. It translates to CASRNPGGEEKLFF.

The chain employs TRBV6-8 and TRBJ1-4; 7 bases align to TRBD1. Trimming removed 5 bases from V and 3 bases from J; junction bases left unmatched: 6. Germline V gene lookup returns CDR1 MNHGY and CDR2 SAAAGT. The length of the CDR3 is 15 residues. CDR3 sequence reads: CASSRRQGANEKLFF. The CDR3 nucleotides are TGTGCCAGCAGTCGGCGACAGGGAGCTAATGAAAAACTGTTTTTT.

This clone has only one observation. This chain joins TRBV10-2 and TRBJ1-5; TRBD1 is a possible D gene (5 bases). The CDR3 is 13 amino acids. V lost 3 bases, J lost 7 bases, and 10 bases lay in between. CDR1 is WSHSY and CDR2 is SAAADI in the germline V gene. CDR3 bases: TGCGCCAGCAGTGAAGGGGCGGGCCAGCCCCAGCATTTT. Translated: CASSEGAGQPQHF.

The CDR3 bases are TGTGCCAGCTCACGACAGGGGAGAGAGCAGTACTTC. It encodes CASSRQGREQYF. V gene TRBV18 combines with J gene TRBJ2-7; 8 bases map to TRBD1. V shed 4 bases, J shed 7 bases, and the junction held 3 bases outside the gene matches. The CDR3 totals 12 residues. The germline V gene encodes CDR1 KGHSH and CDR2 LQKENI.

This clone qualifies as medium-sized. The rearrangement links TRBV11-3 to TRBJ1-1; D is uncertain. The V and J ends lost 5 bases and 0 bases respectively, with 16 bases between them. The length of the CDR3 is 16 residues. Germline CDR1 reads SGHNT; CDR2 reads YENEEA. The DNA of the CDR3 is TGTGCCAGCAGCCCCCGGAAGAGCCCAATGAACACTGAAGCTTTCTTT. Amino acid sequence: CASSPRKSPMNTEAFF.

This clone has just a few counts. This rearrangement joins TRBV6-8 to TRBJ1-4; a weak D match, TRBD1 (6 bases). Germline V gives CDR1 MNHGY, CDR2 SAAAGT. The CDR3 contains 14 residues. Trimming took 4 bases from V and 3 from J, leaving 9 bases between them. The CDR3 sequence is CASSSDRSNEKLFF. CDR3 in DNA: TGTGCCAGCAGTTCCGACAGGTCTAATGAAAAACTGTTTTTT.

Within the sample, this clone is medium-sized. V gene TRBV11-3 combines with J gene TRBJ2-1; 11 nucleotides line up with TRBD2. The CDR3 runs 16 residues. The germline gives CDR1 SGHNT, CDR2 YENEEA. The V and J ends lost 5 bases and 7 bases, in that order; junction bases with no gene match: 10. CDR3 sequence (DNA): TGTGCCAGCAGCCATAAGGGACTAGCGGAGGGGAATGAGCAGTTCTTC. Protein product: CASSHKGLAEGNEQFF.

This clone was counted once. The V call is TRBV10-2, the J call TRBJ1-1, with 8 bases lining up with TRBD1. The germline gives CDR1 WSHSY, CDR2 SAAADI. V shed 6 bases and J 6 bases; nucleotides not matched to a gene: 3. The CDR3 is 12 amino acids. CDR3 bases: TGCGCCAGCAGGGGACAGGTTTCTGAAGCTTTCTTT. It encodes CASRGQVSEAFF.

V usage is TRBV5-1 and J usage is TRBJ2-4, with D perhaps matching TRBD1 or TRBD2 (5 bases each). Trimming cost V 0 bases and J 0 bases, with 10 bases left between them. Germline-derived CDR1 and CDR2 are SGHRS and YFSETQ. This CDR3 is built from 16 residues. CDR3 sequence reads: CASSLGDRIAKNIQYF. CDR3 DNA sequence: TGCGCCAGCAGCTTGGGGGACCGTATAGCCAAAAACATTCAGTACTTC.

By share, this clone counts as medium-sized. This sequence joins TRBV11-3 and TRBJ2-3; 9 nucleotides line up with TRBD2. Trimming cost V 4 bases and J 1 base; bases outside gene matches: 3. This CDR3 is 15 amino acids long. The germline V gene encodes CDR1 SGHNT and CDR2 YENEEA. The DNA for the CDR3 is TGTGCCAGCAGCTCCCGACTAGCGGGCACAGATACGCAGTATTTT. Translating it yields CASSSRLAGTDTQYF.

The chain combines TRBV18 with TRBJ2-2; D might be TRBD1 (7 bases). The CDR3 has 15 residues. Between the trimmed V and J ends, which lost 6 bases and 3 bases, there was a span of 14 bases. CDR1 is KGHSH, CDR2 LQKENI, per germline. The CDR3 region is CASSPDRRDTGELFF. The CDR3 DNA reads as TGTGCCAGCTCCCCGGACAGGAGGGACACCGGGGAGCTGTTTTTT.

By share, this clone counts as large. The chain links TRBV11-3 to TRBJ1-1; 7 bases line up with TRBD1. Per the germline V gene, CDR1 is SGHNT and CDR2 is YENEEA. The CDR3 consists of 15 residues. The trim removed 5 bases at V and 0 bases at J, leaving 6 bases unmatched. The CDR3 nucleotides read TGTGCCAGCAGCCCACAGGGGAACATGAACACTGAAGCTTTCTTT. Amino acid sequence: CASSPQGNMNTEAFF.

This clone was detected only a few times. The gene calls are TRBV23-1 and TRBJ1-1; 11 bases match TRBD1. TRBV23-1 carries the ORF label, with uncertain function. Trimming removed 0 bases from V and 1 base from J; junction bases left unmatched: 4. The CDR3 consists of 17 residues. Here the CDR3 reads CASSQSWDRGKNTEAFF. Written as DNA, the CDR3 is TGCGCCAGCAGTCAATCGTGGGACAGGGGGAAGAACACTGAAGCTTTCTTT.

The chain carries TRBV18 and TRBJ1-3; no definite D call. The V gene lost 3 bases and the J gene lost 2 bases, with 8 bases spanning the gap. Germline CDR1 KGHSH, CDR2 LQKENI. CDR3 length: 14 residues. The CDR3 nucleotides read TGTGCCAGCTCACCGGAAGGCGCTGGAAACACCATATATTTT. Its protein product is CASSPEGAGNTIYF.

This clone has only a few counts. This chain links TRBV6-8 with TRBJ1-1, with D perhaps matching TRBD1 (5 bases). Germline values: CDR1 MNHGY, CDR2 SAAAGT. V was pared by 10 bases and J by 3 bases, with 18 bases between. The length of the CDR3 is 14 residues. The CDR3 bases are TGTGCCATCACTTCCCAACGGGGGGACACTGAAGCTTTCTTT. Its translation is CAITSQRGDTEAFF.

This clone has a handful of counts. The V gene is TRBV11-3, the J gene TRBJ2-1; no reliable D call. Trimming pared 7 bases from V and 2 bases from J, leaving 15 bases between. From germline, CDR1 is SGHNT and CDR2 YENEEA. The CDR3 is made up of 15 amino acids. CDR3 DNA sequence: TGTGCCAGCATCCCTTGGGGTCAACCCTACAATGAGCAGTTCTTC. Its translation: CASIPWGQPYNEQFF.

By proportion, this clone is medium-sized. This chain uses TRBV11-3 with TRBJ2-5; TRBD2 agrees at 7 bases. This CDR3 has 17 residues. Germline lookup yields CDR1 SGHNT and CDR2 YENEEA. Trimming cost V 1 base and J 9 bases; bases outside gene matches: 17. Here the CDR3 reads CASSLGNLEPCGRAQYF. The CDR3 DNA follows: TGTGCCAGCAGCTTAGGCAACCTGGAGCCCTGTGGGAGGGCCCAGTACTTC.